The present entry profiles one TCR beta chain with its context. Its antigen is currently not known. No per-base quality is available; no much larger clone lies one base away. This sample was included in a study of blood T cell repertoires in COVID-19 (dated by TCRdb to about 2020). Concerning the study at large: Samples covering the acute and convalescent phases of COVID-19 were provided by collaborators in the United States, Italy and Spain. The material from the prospective study consisted of cDNA or gDNA derived from T cells, B-cell-depleted T cells, or PBMCs. Deeply sampled blood TCRbeta repertoires from subjects exposed to, actively infected with, or recovered from COVID-19 were included in the dataset. The repertoires were made available in a free public database intended to serve as a resource for research on the immune response to SARS-CoV-2. Samples came from the ongoing ImmuneRACE study (first 160 participants) plus 1,254 subjects from 6 global collaborators. Sample metadata almost always included a de-identified subject ID, COVID-19 status, age in years and sex. Where available, HLA class I and class II types were obtained from metadata supplied by the sample provider rather than from assay-based typing. Overall results and qualifications from the work: How much clinical and demographic metadata was included differed by source and by participant, and the metadata was provided uncurated.

Whole blood was collected in K2EDTA tubes by collaborating institutions according to the institutions' own protocols. For TCRbeta analysis, collaborators shipped samples in one of three forms: frozen whole blood, isolated PBMCs, or DNA extracted from either of those sample types. V drops 8 bases and J drops 5 bases, leaving 12 bases in between. Taken from cysteine to phenylalanine, the CDR3 has 12 residues. Only the CDR3 DNA stays, 36 bases, in frame from base 1. CDR1 MDHEN and CDR2 SYDVKM were looked up in the germline V gene. The immunoSEQ Assay, a bias-controlled multiplex PCR, was used to amplify TCRbeta CDR3 regions from genomic DNA. As for the original processing: The number of nucleated cells in each sample was estimated from the amplification of reference gene primers within the assay. To quantify the absolute abundance of each unique TCRbeta CDR3 rearrangement, sequence reads were collapsed and filtered. For each sample, productive Simpson clonality was calculated by taking the square root of Simpson's diversity index across productive rearrangements. TCRdb took this table from immuneACCESS and kept in-frame rearrangements with V and J called. Such tables lack part of the clones; where checked against another copy, unresolved V genes explain under half of the gap, and the rest is unexplained. That table supplies the V and J calls and clone size; D and trimming were determined from the DNA. This sample is represented by over 100,000 clones; approximately 88% of them were singletons. The leading ten clones occupy nearly 0.85% of the sample.

This receptor was identified in a woman in her 70s with acute or convalescent COVID-19. The sequenced sample was peripheral blood. The chain was built from TRBV28 and TRBJ1-2, with no D gene named confidently. Read as DNA, the sequence is TGTGCCAGCGGTGAACAGCCTTATGGCTACACCTTC. Its translation reads: CASGEQPYGYTF.